This T cell receptor (beta chain) was profiled in a study of T cell responses to AZD1222 COVID-19 vaccine. Whole-study results and caveats: Spike-specific TCR repertoires showed rising breadth and depth after two AZD1222 doses. Donors in the cohort were predominantly white British and more often female, and clonal diversity was possibly underestimated.

V was pared by 5 bases and J by 5 bases, with 12 bases between. The CDR3 length is 14 residues. CDR1 LNHDA and CDR2 SQIVND come from the germline V gene (reference sequence). Data came from immunoSEQ multiplex PCR; TCRdb stores just in-frame clones and leaves some out. The sample holds about 120,000 clones; 86% are singletons and the top ten take approximately 2.9%. To note about this clone: What it binds is unknown.

The TCR comes from an adult who received the AZD1222 COVID-19 vaccine. The chain uses TRBV19 and TRBJ1-4; D might be TRBD1 (5 bases). This material consisted of peripheral blood, taken 28 days after the second AZD1222 dose. CDR3 sequence reads: CASSQGVSNEKLFF. The CDR3 DNA is TGTGCCAGTAGTCAAGGGGTCTCGAATGAAAAACTGTTTTTT. The full variable domain, with the rest looked up from reference TRBV19 and TRBJ1-4, is DGGITQSPKYLFRKEGQNVTLSCEQNLNHDAMYWYRQDPGQGLRLIYYSQIVNDFQKGDIAEGYSVSREKKESFPLTVTSAQKNPTAFYLCASSQGVSNEKLFFGSGTQLSVL.